This T cell receptor (beta chain) originates from a study of T cells in Graves' hyperthyroidism and ophthalmopathy. Absence of ophthalmopathy progression within 18 months defined stable Graves' hyperthyroidism. Whole-study findings and limits: It was a median about 7.1 months before onset that the model predicted ophthalmopathy.

Authors of the study amplified TCR beta CDR3 regions from RNA transcripts. An initial round of RT-PCR targeting the TCR CDR3 relied on the HTBI primer set. Each CDR3 protein is one row after TCRdb ran MiXCR on the multiplex PCR reads. Here the sample spans fewer than 400,000 distinct CDR3 sequences, about 15% being singletons. V lost 7 bases to trimming and J lost 3 bases; unmatched junction nucleotides: 3. Germline assignment: CDR1 MRHNA and CDR2 SNTAGT. The CDR3 consists of 13 residues. In this sample, this clonotype turned up a few times. The target antigen is unknown. Source material: blood. The rearrangement joins TRBV6-4 to TRBJ2-1; the match to TRBD2 covers 7 bases. The clonotype originates from a man aged 25 to 40 with Graves' hyperthyroidism. Written as DNA, the CDR3 is TGTGCCAGCACCGGGGACTACTACAATGAGCAGTTCTTC. It specifies CASTGDYYNEQFF.